These T cell receptor beta chains were read from a single sample in a study of tumor-infiltrating lymphocytes in primary liver carcinoma. TCRdb reanalysed the multiplex PCR reads using MiXCR and keeps one entry per CDR3 protein. The sample records around 27,000 distinct CDR3 sequences, roughly four fifths being singletons. Sequencing was done on a sample of liver tumor tissue from sampling region 3. These receptors came from a man aged 35 to 55 with primary liver carcinoma and hepatitis B virus infection. CDR3s include the opening cysteine and the closing phenylalanine or tryptophan. Fields, in order: D gene, V gene, J gene, CDR3 DNA, CDR3 protein. D genes are given only for firm matches.

-	TRBV6-1	TRBJ2-3	TGTGCCAGCCGGGGCTGGACAGATACGCAATGTTTT	CASRGWTDTQCF
-	TRBV10-2	TRBJ1-2	TGCGCCAGTACATGGACAGCCTATGGCTACACCTTC	CASTWTAYGYTF
-	TRBV11-2	TRBJ2-1	TGTGCCATCAGCCGTCCCATTCACAGGGTGATCTCCTTCAATGAGCAGTTCTTC	CAISRPIHRVISFNEQFF
-	TRBV4-1	TRBJ2-3	TGCGCCAGCAGCTATGATCCGGGAAGGATTAAGGATACGCAGTATTTT	CASSYDPGRIKDTQYF
-	TRBV11-2	TRBJ2-2	TGTGCCAGCAAATTAGCAGGGCCCGGGGAACTGTTTTTT	CASKLAGPGELFF
-	TRBV5-5	TRBJ1-1	TGTGCCAGCAGTCCTACTGGGTCTTCCCCTGAAGCTTTCTTT	CASSPTGSSPEAFF
-	TRBV12-3/TRBV12-4	TRBJ1-5	TGTGCCAGCAGTTCTGGGCATGGAAACAATCAGCCCCAGCATTTT	CASSSGHGNNQPQHF
-	TRBV12-3/TRBV12-4	TRBJ2-4	TGTGCCACCAGTTTATGGGGTGGGGCGGACATAGTCAAAAACATTCAATACTTC	CATSLWGGADIVKNIQYF
-	TRBV5-6	TRBJ2-2	TGTGCCAGCAGCCTCGGGTGGGAGAGAGTGGCCGGGGAGCTGTTTTTT	CASSLGWERVAGELFF
TRBD2	TRBV10-3	TRBJ2-7	TGTGCCATTACCAAACGATCGGGAGTAGCGGGAGGGTTCCCCTACGAGCAGTACTTC	CAITKRSGVAGGFPYEQYF
TRBD2	TRBV4-2	TRBJ2-7	TGTGCCAAGAGTGGAAAACCGGAACTAGCGGGAGGGCCACACGAGCAGTACTTC	CAKSGKPELAGGPHEQYF